The T cell receptor beta chain under discussion was sequenced for a study of blood T cell repertoires in COVID-19. Participants reported their clinical history, and cohort assignment relied on those reports. Clones were sequenced by immunoSEQ multiplex PCR, and TCRdb holds only the in-frame ones, with some missing. This sample has 450,000 or so clones; less than 95% occur once, and the top ten carry around 0.6%. The V gene end was trimmed by 9 bases and the J gene end by 3 bases; junction bases not matched to a gene: 11. CDR1 and CDR2 from the germline V gene are LNHDA and SQIVND (reference sequence). The length of the CDR3 is 15 residues.

The receptor was derived from a man between 18 and 29 years old who had recovered from COVID-19. Sequencing used PBMCs or T cells enriched from blood (not recorded which). The rearrangement joins TRBV19 to TRBJ1-5; 7 bases line up with TRBD1. The CDR3 spells CARVTGTAYNQPQHF. In DNA, the CDR3 is TGTGCCAGGGTAACCGGGACAGCCTACAATCAGCCCCAGCATTTT.